The T cell receptor (beta chain) described here comes from a study of CD8+CD57+ T cells in acquired aplastic anemia. Overall study context: Sorted CD4+ and CD8+ cells yielded DNA averaging around 3.5 ug. Broader study findings: Patients and controls were found to share 25 to 35 CD8+ CDR3 sequences.

In germline, CDR1 is SGHTA, CDR2 FQGNSA. Deletions cut 1 base from V and 5 bases from J, with 14 bases between. The CDR3 has 15 residues. To note about this clonotype: What it recognizes is unknown.

Patients selected for sequencing had displayed CD8+CD57+ cell expansion by flow cytometry. Diagnosis of severe acquired aplastic anemia applied to all patients. All patients were therapy-naive when blood was sampled. CDR3 and TCR beta VDJ profiling relied on a genomic DNA template. TCRdb re-called the reads with MiXCR, one entry per CDR3 protein. The table shows approximately 250,000 distinct CDR3 sequences, with roughly 82% occurring only once. The rearrangement joins TRBV7-2 to TRBJ1-1, with D unresolved. The source is a human donor with aplastic anemia. The sample taken for sequencing was sorted CD4+, CD8+, or CD8+CD57+ T cells (not recorded which) from PBMCs. CDR3 region: CASSLDVSGNTEAFF. The CDR3 nucleotides read TGTGCCAGCAGCTTAGATGTGAGTGGCAATACTGAAGCTTTCTTT.